The rows below give T cell receptor beta chains drawn from one sample of a study of blood T cell repertoires in COVID-19. Repertoires were generated with immunoSEQ multiplex PCR, while TCRdb's copy carries only in-frame clones and drops some. The data contain some 350,000 clones, 75% to 90% of them singletons. The sample was peripheral blood. Receptors were obtained from a woman between 50 and 59 years old with COVID-19, enrolled during active disease. Each CDR3 is given with its conserved first and last residue. The D gene is left open where the match is weak. Only part of the rows carry a size: once, few, many, or a class if the clone is expanded.

clone size	V gene	J gene	D gene	CDR3 protein	CDR3 DNA
-	TRBV3-1/TRBV3-2	TRBJ1-1	-	CASQGLFEAFF	TGTGCCAGTCAGGGGTTATTTGAAGCTTTCTTT
-	TRBV2	TRBJ2-7	-	CAGGDGGAYEQYF	TGTGCCGGAGGAGACGGTGGAGCCTACGAGCAGTACTTC
-	TRBV5-1	TRBJ2-3	TRBD2	CASSQRETGTDTQYF	TGCGCCAGCAGTCAGCGGGAGACGGGCACAGATACGCAGTATTTT
-	TRBV19	TRBJ1-6	-	CASSPPFPGISPLHF	TGTGCCAGTAGTCCCCCGTTTCCCGGGATTTCACCCCTCCACTTT
-	TRBV29-1	TRBJ1-2	TRBD1	CSVARDSQSYGYTF	TGCAGCGTTGCGCGGGACAGCCAAAGCTATGGCTACACCTTC
-	TRBV7-8	TRBJ2-7	-	CASSAPAGTPTYEQYF	TGTGCCAGCAGCGCACCCGCTGGGACACCCACCTACGAGCAGTACTTC
few	TRBV11-2	TRBJ2-3	TRBD2	CASRSGTSGGGVKGDTQYF	TGTGCCAGCAGGTCCGGGACTAGCGGAGGTGGTGTCAAGGGGGATACGCAGTATTTT
-	TRBV6-5	TRBJ1-4	-	CASSYGHYRDEKLFF	TGTGCCAGCAGTTACGGACACTACAGGGATGAAAAACTGTTTTTT
-	TRBV30	TRBJ1-1	-	CAWSGQHTEAFF	TGTGCCTGGAGCGGACAGCACACTGAAGCTTTCTTT
-	TRBV7-9	TRBJ2-1	TRBD2	CASSLPSGRAESYNEQFF	TGTGCCAGCAGCTTGCCTAGCGGGAGGGCCGAGTCCTACAATGAGCAGTTCTTC
-	TRBV10-2	TRBJ2-7	-	CASSELAGRSYEQYF	TGCGCCAGCAGTGAGTTGGCAGGGCGCTCCTACGAGCAGTACTTC
-	TRBV25-1	TRBJ2-1	TRBD2	CASSDWASGINEQFF	TGTGCCAGCAGTGATTGGGCTAGCGGGATCAATGAGCAGTTCTTC
-	TRBV12-3/TRBV12-4	TRBJ2-7	-	CASSRIGYEQYF	TGTGCCAGCAGTCGAATCGGCTACGAGCAGTACTTC
-	TRBV30	TRBJ1-2	TRBD1	CAWSLGTGGMGGYTF	TGTGCCTGGAGTCTTGGGACAGGGGGCATGGGTGGCTACACCTTC
-	TRBV4-1	TRBJ2-7	-	CASSQDRSLGQYF	TGCGCCAGCAGCCAAGATCGAAGCCTAGGGCAGTACTTC
once	TRBV19	TRBJ1-2	TRBD1	CASSRQGANYGYTF	TGTGCCAGTAGTCGACAGGGGGCTAACTATGGCTACACCTTC
-	TRBV11-2	TRBJ1-4	-	CASSERSSNEKLFF	TGTGCCAGCAGCGAGCGCTCTTCAAATGAAAAACTGTTTTTT
-	TRBV3-1/TRBV3-2	TRBJ2-1	-	CASSDSRSHNEQFF	TGTGCCAGCAGCGACTCGAGATCGCACAATGAGCAGTTCTTC